The present T cell receptor (beta chain) was sequenced within a study of patients and donors after allogeneic stem cell transplantation. The germline gives CDR1 ENHRY, CDR2 SYGVKD. Trimming cost V 6 bases and J 2 bases, with 11 bases left between them. The CDR3 contains 14 residues. This clonotype was found many times. TCRdb reprocessed the RT-PCR reads via MiXCR and lists one record per CDR3 protein. The profile shows around 70,000 distinct CDR3 sequences, approximately 26% of them singletons. Sequencing was done on a sample of blood, either unsorted or a sorted T cell fraction (not recorded which). This TCR was recovered from a human donor who was either an allogeneic HSCT recipient or a stem cell or donor lymphocyte infusion donor (not recorded which). It is not recorded whose cells these are; they may come from a transplant donor. The rearrangement links TRBV10-3 to TRBJ2-4; no clear D. The CDR3 sequence: CAISDPEPKNIQYF. For the CDR3, the DNA is TGTGCCATCAGCGATCCGGAACCCAAAAACATTCAGTACTTC.